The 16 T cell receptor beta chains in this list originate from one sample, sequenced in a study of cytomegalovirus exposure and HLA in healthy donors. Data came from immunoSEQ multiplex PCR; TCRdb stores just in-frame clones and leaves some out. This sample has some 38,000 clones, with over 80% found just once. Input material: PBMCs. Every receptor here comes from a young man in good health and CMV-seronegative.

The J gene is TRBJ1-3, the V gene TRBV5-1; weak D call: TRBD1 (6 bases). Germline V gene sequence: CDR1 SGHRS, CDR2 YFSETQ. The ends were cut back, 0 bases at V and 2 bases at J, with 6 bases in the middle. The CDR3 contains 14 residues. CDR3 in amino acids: CASSLGTAGNTIYF. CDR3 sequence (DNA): TGCGCCAGCAGCTTGGGGACAGCTGGAAACACCATATATTTT.

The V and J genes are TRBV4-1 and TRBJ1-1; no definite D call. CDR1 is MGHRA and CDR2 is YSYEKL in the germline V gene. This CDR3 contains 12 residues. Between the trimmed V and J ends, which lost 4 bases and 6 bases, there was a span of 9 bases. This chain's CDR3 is CASSLGGPEAFF. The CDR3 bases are TGCGCCAGCAGCCTCGGTGGTCCTGAAGCTTTCTTT.

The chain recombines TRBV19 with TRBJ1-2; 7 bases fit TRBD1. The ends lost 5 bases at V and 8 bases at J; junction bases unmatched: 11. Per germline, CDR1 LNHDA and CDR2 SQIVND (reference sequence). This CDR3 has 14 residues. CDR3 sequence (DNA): TGTGCCAGTAGTCAATCTAACAGGGGAGGAGGCTACACCTTC. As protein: CASSQSNRGGGYTF.

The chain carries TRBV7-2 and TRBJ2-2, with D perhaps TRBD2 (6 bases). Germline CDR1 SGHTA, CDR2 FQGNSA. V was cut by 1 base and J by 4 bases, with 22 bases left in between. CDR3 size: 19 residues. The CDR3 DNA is TGTGCCAGCAGCTTAGTGGGCGGGGCCCTCCGGGCGGGCACCGGGGAGCTGTTTTTT. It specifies CASSLVGGALRAGTGELFF.

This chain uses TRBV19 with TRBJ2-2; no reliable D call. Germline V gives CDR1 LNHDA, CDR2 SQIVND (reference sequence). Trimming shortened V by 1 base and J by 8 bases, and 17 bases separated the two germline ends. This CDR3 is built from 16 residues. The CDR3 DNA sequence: TGTGCCAGTAGTATAGGAGTAGTTGGTTTATCGGGGGAGCTGTTTTTT. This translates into CASSIGVVGLSGELFF.

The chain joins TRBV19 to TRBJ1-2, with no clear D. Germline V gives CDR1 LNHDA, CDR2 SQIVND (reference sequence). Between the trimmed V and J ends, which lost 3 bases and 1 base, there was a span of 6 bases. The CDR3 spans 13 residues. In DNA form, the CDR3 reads TGTGCCAGTAGTATGGCAGATAACTATGGCTACACCTTC. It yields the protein CASSMADNYGYTF.

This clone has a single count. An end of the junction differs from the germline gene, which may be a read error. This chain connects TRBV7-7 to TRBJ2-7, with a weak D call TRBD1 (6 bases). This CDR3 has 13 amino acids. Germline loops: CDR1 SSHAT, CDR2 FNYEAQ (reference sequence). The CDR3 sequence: CASSLIQGSEQYF. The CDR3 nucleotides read TGTGCTAGCAGCTTAATACAGGGATCCGAGCAGTACTTC.

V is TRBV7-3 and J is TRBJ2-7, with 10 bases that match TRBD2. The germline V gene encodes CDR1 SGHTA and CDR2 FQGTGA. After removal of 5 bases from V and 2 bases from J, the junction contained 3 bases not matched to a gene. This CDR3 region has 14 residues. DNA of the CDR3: TGTGCCAGCAGCCAAAGCGGGGGGGCCTACGAGCAGTACTTC. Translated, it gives CASSQSGGAYEQYF.

CDR3 bases: TGTGCCAGCAGTGAGGACAGGGGCGGTTTAAATGAGCAGTTCTTC. It translates to CASSEDRGGLNEQFF. The V gene is TRBV2, the J gene TRBJ2-1; 9 bases agree with TRBD1. Germline CDR1 SNHLY, CDR2 FYNNEI. This CDR3 is built from 15 residues. J was trimmed by 7 bases and V by 3 bases; bases with no gene match: 7.

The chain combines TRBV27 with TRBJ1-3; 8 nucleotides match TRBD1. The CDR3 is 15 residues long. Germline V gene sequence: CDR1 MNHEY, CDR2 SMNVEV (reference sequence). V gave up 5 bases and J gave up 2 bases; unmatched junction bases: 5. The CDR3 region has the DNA TGTGCCAGCAGTCAACAGGGGGTAACTGGAAACACCATATATTTT. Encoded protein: CASSQQGVTGNTIYF.

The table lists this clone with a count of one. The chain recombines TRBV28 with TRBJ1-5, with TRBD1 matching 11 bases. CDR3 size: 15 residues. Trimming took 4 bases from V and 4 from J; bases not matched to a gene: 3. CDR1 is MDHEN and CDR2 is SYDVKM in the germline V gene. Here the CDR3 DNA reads TGTGCCAGCAGTTCGGGACAGGGGGTAAATCAGCCCCAGCATTTT. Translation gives CASSSGQGVNQPQHF.

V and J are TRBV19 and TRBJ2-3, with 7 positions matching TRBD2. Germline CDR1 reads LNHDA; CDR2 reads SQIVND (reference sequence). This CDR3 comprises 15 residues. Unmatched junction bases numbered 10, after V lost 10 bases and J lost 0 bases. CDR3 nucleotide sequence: TGTGCCACCTCTCTGGGTAGCGGGAGCACAGATACGCAGTATTTT. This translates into CATSLGSGSTDTQYF.

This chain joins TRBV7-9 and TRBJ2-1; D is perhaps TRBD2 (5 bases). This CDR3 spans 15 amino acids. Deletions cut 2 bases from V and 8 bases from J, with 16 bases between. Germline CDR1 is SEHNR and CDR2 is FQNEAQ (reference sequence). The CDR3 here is CASSLPVTRAHEQFF. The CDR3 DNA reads TGTGCCAGCAGCTTACCCGTAACGAGGGCCCATGAGCAGTTCTTC. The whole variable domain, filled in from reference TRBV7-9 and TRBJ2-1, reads DTGVSQNPRHKITKRGQNVTFRCDPISEHNRLYWYRQTLGQGPEFLTYFQNEAQLEKSRLLSDRFSAERPKGSFSTLEIQRTEQGDSAMYLCASSLPVTRAHEQFFGPGTRLTVL.

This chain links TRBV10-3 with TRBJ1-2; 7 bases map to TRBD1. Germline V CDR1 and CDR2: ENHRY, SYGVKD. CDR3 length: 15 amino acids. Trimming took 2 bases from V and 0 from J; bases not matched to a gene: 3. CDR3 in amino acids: CAISEADRANYGYTF. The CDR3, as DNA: TGTGCCATCAGTGAGGCAGACAGGGCTAACTATGGCTACACCTTC.

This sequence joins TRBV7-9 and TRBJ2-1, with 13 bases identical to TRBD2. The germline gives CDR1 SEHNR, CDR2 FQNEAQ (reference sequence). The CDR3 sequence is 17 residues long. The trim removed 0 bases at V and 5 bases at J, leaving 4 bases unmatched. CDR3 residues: CASSLATTSGGNNEQFF. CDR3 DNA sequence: TGTGCCAGCAGCTTAGCTACGACTAGCGGGGGGAACAATGAGCAGTTCTTC.

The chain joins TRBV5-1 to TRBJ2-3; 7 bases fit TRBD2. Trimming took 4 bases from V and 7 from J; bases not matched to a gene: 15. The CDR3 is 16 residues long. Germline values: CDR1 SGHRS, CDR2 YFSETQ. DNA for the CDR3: TGCGCCAGCAGCAAGCGGGAATCCACATACGGACATACGCAGTATTTT. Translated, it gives CASSKRESTYGHTQYF.